A few counts support the clone carrying this T cell receptor beta chain. What it binds is unknown. These data belong to a study of response to subunit inactivated influenza vaccine. Findings of the study overall: T cells newly recruited by each seasonal influenza vaccination are few, the authors suggested.

TCRdb reprocessed the RT-PCR reads via MiXCR and lists one record per CDR3 protein. In the table there are fewer than 800,000 distinct CDR3 sequences, about a sixth of which are singletons. The germline V gene has CDR1 MGHRA and CDR2 YSYEKL. CDR3 size: 17 residues. V shed 1 base and J 4 bases; nucleotides not matched to a gene: 9. This TCR derives from a man aged 50-60 years who received an inactivated influenza vaccine. V usage is TRBV4-1 and J usage is TRBJ2-4; the match to TRBD1 covers 8 bases. Sequencing used PBMCs from blood, obtained about 13 days after vaccination. The DNA of the CDR3 is TGCGCCAGCAGCCAAGGTTCGACAGGGGCCTGGAAAAACATTCAGTACTTC. Protein product: CASSQGSTGAWKNIQYF.